This TCR beta chain stems from a study of T-cell reconstitution after alpha-beta-depleted transplantation in children. Points from the study as a whole: The study reportedly traced alpha-beta T cells about two months after transplant to several hundred expanded graft clones.

The CDR3 is made up of 16 amino acids. CDR1 LGHNT and CDR2 FRNRAP come from the germline V gene. The ends were cut back, 1 base at V and 7 bases at J, with 17 bases in the middle. A word on this clonotype: Its target is unknown.

Construction of the TCRbeta library involved unique molecular identifiers. MiXCR, applied by TCRdb to the PCR reads, yields one record per CDR3 protein. The sample contains approximately 1,000,000 distinct CDR3 sequences, roughly 31% of which appear only once. Sequencing was performed on PBMCs, mostly from graft donor cells, taken 360 days after TCRalphabeta/CD19-depleted stem cell transplant. The rearrangement links TRBV12-5 to TRBJ2-1; D is perhaps TRBD1 or TRBD2 (5 bases each). This clonotype originated in a boy younger than two who had a stem cell transplant for SCID, so the T cells may come from the graft donor. Here the CDR3 reads CASGLAGTAFVNEQFF. CDR3 sequence (DNA): TGTGCTAGTGGTTTGGCAGGGACCGCGTTTGTTAATGAGCAGTTCTTC. The full variable domain, in which reference TRBV12-5 and TRBJ2-1 provide the parts outside the CDR3, is DARVTQTPRHKVTEMGQEVTMRCQPILGHNTVFWYRQTMMQGLELLAYFRNRAPLDDSGMPKDRFSAEMPDATLATLKIQPSEPRDSAVYFCASGLAGTAFVNEQFFGPGTRLTVL.